A single T cell receptor (beta chain) is shown here with its context. Its target is not known. Being one base from a much bigger clone, this may be a read error. The CDR3 sequence is 15 residues long. CDR1 and CDR2 from the germline V gene are MNHNS and SASEGT. The data originate from a study of regulatory T cells in long-lasting Graves disease. In building TCR beta libraries, iRepertoire HTBI primers were used together with Arm-PCR of CDR3 regions. Per the original data handling: About 60 TRBV and about 15 TRBJ segments were identified across samples. In TCRdb, the multiplex PCR reads were re-called with MiXCR into one record per CDR3 protein. These V and J calls derive from TCRdb rather than the authors' analysis. The repertoire consists of about 460,000 distinct CDR3 sequences, with 22% occurring once and the leading ten covering around 13%. Time point in this sample: persistent/refractory GD, antithyroid drugs over 5 years with positive TRAb. Extracted RNA from PBMCs served as the source of the TCR library. EDTA tubes were used for drawing around 9 milliliters of peripheral blood.

Overall study results and limits: The study found lower TCR diversity in persistent Graves' patients than in newly diagnosed ones. The study found persistent patients shared more public clonotypes (roughly 2,800) than new patients (around 870).

This chain links TRBV6-1 with TRBJ1-1; TRBD1 might be the D (6 bases). The sample consisted of peripheral blood mononuclear cells (PBMCs), taken when the disease was refractory, from a patient treated with antithyroid drugs. The clonotype comes from a female donor with Graves disease. The CDR3 DNA is TGTGCCAGCACCAAGGGGGGACGGATATACACTGGAGCTTTCTTT. It yields the protein CASTKGGRIYTGAFF.